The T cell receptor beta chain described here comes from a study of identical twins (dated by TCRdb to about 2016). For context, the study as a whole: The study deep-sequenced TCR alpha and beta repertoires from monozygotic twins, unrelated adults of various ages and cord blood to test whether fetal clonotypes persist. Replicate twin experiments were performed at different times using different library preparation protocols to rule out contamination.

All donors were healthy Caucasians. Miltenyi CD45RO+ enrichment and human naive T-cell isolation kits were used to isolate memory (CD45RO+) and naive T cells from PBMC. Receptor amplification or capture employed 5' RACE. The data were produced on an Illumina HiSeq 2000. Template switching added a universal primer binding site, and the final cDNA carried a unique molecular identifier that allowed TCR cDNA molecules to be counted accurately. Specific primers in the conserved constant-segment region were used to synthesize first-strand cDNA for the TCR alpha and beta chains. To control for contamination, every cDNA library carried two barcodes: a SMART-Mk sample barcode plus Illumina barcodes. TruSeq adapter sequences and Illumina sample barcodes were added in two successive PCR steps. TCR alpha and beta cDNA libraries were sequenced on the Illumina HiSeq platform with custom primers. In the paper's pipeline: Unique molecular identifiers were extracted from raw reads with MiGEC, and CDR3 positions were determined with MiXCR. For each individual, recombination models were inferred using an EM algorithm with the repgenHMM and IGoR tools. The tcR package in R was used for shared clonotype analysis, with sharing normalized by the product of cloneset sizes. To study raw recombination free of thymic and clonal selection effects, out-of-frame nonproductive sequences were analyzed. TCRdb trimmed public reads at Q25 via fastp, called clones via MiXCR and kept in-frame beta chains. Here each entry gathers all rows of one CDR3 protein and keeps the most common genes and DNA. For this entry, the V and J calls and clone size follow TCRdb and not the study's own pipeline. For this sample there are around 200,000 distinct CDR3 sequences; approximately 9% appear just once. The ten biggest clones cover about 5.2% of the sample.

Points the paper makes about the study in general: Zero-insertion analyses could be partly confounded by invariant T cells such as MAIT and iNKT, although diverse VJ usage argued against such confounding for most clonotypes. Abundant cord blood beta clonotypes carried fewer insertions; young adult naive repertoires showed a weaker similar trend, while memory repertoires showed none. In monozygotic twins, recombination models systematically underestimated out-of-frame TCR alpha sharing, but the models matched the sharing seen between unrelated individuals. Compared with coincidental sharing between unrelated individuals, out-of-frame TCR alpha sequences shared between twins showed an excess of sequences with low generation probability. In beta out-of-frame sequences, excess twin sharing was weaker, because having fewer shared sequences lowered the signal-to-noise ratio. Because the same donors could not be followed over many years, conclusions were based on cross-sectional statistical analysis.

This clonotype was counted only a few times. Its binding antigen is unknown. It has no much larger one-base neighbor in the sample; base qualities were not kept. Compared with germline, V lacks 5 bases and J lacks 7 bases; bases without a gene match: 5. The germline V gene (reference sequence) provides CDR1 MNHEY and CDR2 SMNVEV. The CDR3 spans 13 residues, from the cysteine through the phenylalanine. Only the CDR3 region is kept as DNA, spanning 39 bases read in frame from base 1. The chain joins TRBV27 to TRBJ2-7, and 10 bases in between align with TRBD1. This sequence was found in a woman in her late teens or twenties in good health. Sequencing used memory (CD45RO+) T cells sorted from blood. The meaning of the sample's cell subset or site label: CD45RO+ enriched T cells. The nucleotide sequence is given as TGTGCCAGCAGTCGGGACAGGGGTGGGGAGCAGTACTTC. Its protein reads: CASSRDRGGEQYF.